This passage covers 18 T cell receptor beta chains from one sample sequenced in a study of blood T cell repertoires in COVID-19. The repertoire was sequenced with immunoSEQ multiplex PCR; TCRdb's copy has only in-frame clones and lacks some. The sample has 70,000 to 75,000 clones; 90% are singletons. Sequencing used peripheral blood. These receptors originate from a woman between 18 and 29 years old with acute or convalescent COVID-19.

The J gene is TRBJ1-4, the V gene TRBV11-2; tentatively, D is TRBD1 (6 bases). Looked up from germline, CDR1 is SGHAT and CDR2 is FQNNGV. The CDR3 consists of 16 residues. The V end was cut by 5 bases, the J end by 2 bases, with 15 bases between. CDR3 in amino acids: CASSIRGSGTNEKLFF. CDR3 sequence (DNA): TGTGCCAGCAGCATCAGGGGAAGTGGGACTAATGAAAAACTGTTTTTT.

J is TRBJ2-6 and V is TRBV5-3, with 7 nucleotides matching TRBD1. TRBV5-3 is an ORF for which the function is uncertain. Losses at the gene ends were 0 bases for V and 2 bases for J; bases not matched to a gene: 2. The CDR3 loop spans 16 amino acids. For the CDR3, the DNA is TGTGCCAGAAGCTTGGCGACAGGGCCTGGGGCCAACGTCCTGACTTTC. It yields the protein CARSLATGPGANVLTF.

A single count supports this clone. This chain joins TRBV11-2 and TRBJ1-1, with a weak D call TRBD1 (5 bases). Germline V gene sequence: CDR1 SGHAT, CDR2 FQNNGV. Trimming left V 6 bases short and J 3 bases short, with 11 bases between. The CDR3 has 13 amino acids. In DNA, the CDR3 is TGTGCCAGCAGGTATCAAGGGGACACTGAAGCTTTCTTT. Residues: CASRYQGDTEAFF.

The chain uses TRBV6-5 and TRBJ1-6; no definite D call. This CDR3 contains 16 residues. V dropped 0 bases and J dropped 4 bases, with 10 bases sitting between them. Germline V gene data show CDR1 as MNHEY and CDR2 as SVGAGI. This CDR3 is CASSYSGRLYNSPLHF. The CDR3 nucleotides read TGTGCCAGCAGTTACTCAGGGAGACTTTATAATTCACCCCTCCACTTT.

V usage is TRBV6-6 and J usage is TRBJ2-1; 13 bases agree with TRBD2. The CDR3 runs 15 residues. The germline CDR1 and CDR2 sequences are MNHNY and SVGAGI (reference sequence). J gave up 7 bases and V 7 bases, and 7 bases lay outside the gene matches. CDR3 in DNA: TGTGCCAGCATGAGGGGACTAGCGGGACGTAATGAGCAGTTCTTC. Translating it yields CASMRGLAGRNEQFF.

The rearrangement uses TRBV27 and TRBJ2-5; 8 nucleotides line up with TRBD1. The CDR3 is 16 residues long. V trimming: 3 bases; J trimming: 4 bases; junction bases outside the gene matches: 10. Germline assignment: CDR1 MNHEY and CDR2 SMNVEV (reference sequence). CDR3 coding DNA: TGTGCCAGCAGTTTCAGATTGGACAGGGCGAGAGAGACCCAGTACTTC. Translation gives CASSFRLDRARETQYF.

The gene calls are TRBV6-4 and TRBJ1-1, with no clear D. The germline V gene encodes CDR1 MRHNA and CDR2 SNTAGT. V was cut by 6 bases and J by 1 base, with 9 bases left in between. The CDR3 consists of 13 residues. CDR3 protein: CASSVRENTEAFF. Here the CDR3 DNA reads TGTGCCAGCAGCGTGAGAGAGAACACTGAAGCTTTCTTT.

The chain links TRBV11-2 to TRBJ2-1, with TRBD2 matching over 8 bases. V trimming: 0 bases; J trimming: 7 bases; junction bases outside the gene matches: 8. Germline V CDR1 and CDR2: SGHAT, FQNNGV. The length of the CDR3 is 16 residues. As DNA, the CDR3 is TGTGCCAGCAGCTTAGAAAGGCTAGCGGGTGCGAATGAGCAGTTCTTC. It encodes CASSLERLAGANEQFF.

This clone was found a few times. The chain has TRBV4-3 and TRBJ1-2, with 7 positions matching TRBD1. CDR3 size: 17 residues. V lost 0 bases and J lost 4; bases outside the gene matches: 11. Looked up from germline, CDR1 is LGHNA and CDR2 is YSLEER. The CDR3 is CASSQDATKGDSYGYTF. The CDR3 DNA is TGCGCCAGCAGCCAAGATGCAACAAAAGGGGACAGCTATGGCTACACCTTC.

This rearrangement joins TRBV24-1 to TRBJ2-7, with 11 nucleotides matching TRBD2. CDR3 length equals 16 residues. Germline lookup yields CDR1 KGHDR and CDR2 SFDVKD. Unmatched junction bases numbered 8, after V lost 4 bases and J lost 4 bases. The CDR3 DNA follows: TGTGCCACCAGTGACACTGGACTAGCGGGCCGTTACGAGCAGTACTTC. As protein: CATSDTGLAGRYEQYF.

This chain links TRBV12-3 or TRBV12-4 with TRBJ1-1; perhaps TRBD1 as D (6 bases). This CDR3 is built from 13 residues. V lost 4 bases to trimming and J lost 4 bases, with 10 bases between them. CDR3 nucleotides: TGTGCCAGCAGTTCCACAGGGCTCACTGAAGCTTTCTTT. Amino acids: CASSSTGLTEAFF.

The DNA for the CDR3 is TGTGCCGCCTACTCCCCTGCCAAACGGGAAAAACTGTTTTTT. This gives the protein CAAYSPAKREKLFF. V and J are TRBV24-1 and TRBJ1-4; D gene unclear. The germline gives CDR1 KGHDR, CDR2 SFDVKD. The CDR3 contains 14 residues. The ends were cut back, 12 bases at V and 8 bases at J, with 21 bases in the middle.

The J gene is TRBJ1-2, the V gene TRBV19; 9 nucleotides agree with TRBD1. In germline, CDR1 is LNHDA, CDR2 SQIVND (reference sequence). V dropped 4 bases and J dropped 4; count of bases not matched to a gene: 7. The CDR3 contains 15 residues. The CDR3 bases are TGTGCCAGTAGTAGGGACAGGGCATTCGGCTATGGCTACACCTTC. Protein product: CASSRDRAFGYGYTF.

The chain combines TRBV14 with TRBJ1-2; no reliable D call. There are 13 residues in the CDR3. Trimming took off 1 base at V and 6 bases at J, with 9 bases between the two ends. CDR1 and CDR2 from the germline V gene are SGHDN and FVKESK. CDR3: CASSQAGSHGYTF. CDR3 sequence (DNA): TGTGCCAGCAGCCAAGCCGGGAGCCATGGCTACACCTTC.

This chain connects TRBV6-5 to TRBJ1-2, with 7 positions matching TRBD1. Per the germline V gene, CDR1 is MNHEY and CDR2 is SVGAGI. The CDR3 sequence is 15 residues long. The V segment lost 5 bases and the J segment 0 bases; nucleotides outside the gene matches: 6. The CDR3 DNA sequence: TGTGCCAGCAGTACAGGGGATGTTGCTAACTATGGCTACACCTTC. This gives the protein CASSTGDVANYGYTF.

The chain combines TRBV28 with TRBJ1-1, with 9 bases matching TRBD1. Germline trimming cut 7 bases from V and 2 bases from J; bases unmatched to any gene: 5. The CDR3 runs to 14 residues. The germline CDR1 and CDR2 sequences are MDHEN and SYDVKM. As DNA, the CDR3 is TGTGCCAGCACCTTGACAGGGGGTAACACTGAAGCTTTCTTT. Encoded protein: CASTLTGGNTEAFF.

V and J are TRBV6-2 or TRBV6-3 and TRBJ2-3, with 10 bases that match TRBD2. The CDR3 runs to 16 residues. Trimming at V came to 6 bases and at J to 3 bases, leaving 9 bases not matched to a gene. CDR1 MNHEY and CDR2 SVGEGT come from the germline V gene. The CDR3 is CASSRPPSGRTDTQYF. The CDR3 nucleotides are TGTGCCAGCAGCCGGCCTCCTAGCGGGAGAACAGATACGCAGTATTTT.

J is TRBJ1-5 and V is TRBV7-2; 10 nucleotides match TRBD1. The CDR3 consists of 14 residues. J was trimmed by 6 bases and V by 5 bases; bases with no gene match: 4. The germline V gene encodes CDR1 SGHTA and CDR2 FQGNSA. In DNA form, the CDR3 reads TGTGCCAGCAGCATAAGGACAGGGGGTCAGCCCCAGCATTTT. The encoded protein is CASSIRTGGQPQHF.